One sample yielded the 22 T cell receptor beta chains listed below, sequenced in a study of shared clonotypes between healthy human individuals. Profiled with immunoSEQ multiplex PCR; TCRdb holds only in-frame clones, not every one. The sample holds hundreds of thousands of clones; around two thirds are singletons and the top ten take about 1.8%. The sequencing sample was made of memory CD4+ T cells sorted from blood. Described subset: CD45RA-negative fraction. The receptor source for this set is a woman aged 30 to 39 in good health.

The gene calls are TRBV11-2 and TRBJ2-3; 14 bases agree with TRBD2. Losses at the gene ends were 4 bases for V and 8 bases for J; bases not matched to a gene: 5. Germline CDR1 reads SGHAT; CDR2 reads FQNNGV. The CDR3 loop spans 15 amino acids. The CDR3 protein is CASSSSGTSGGTQYF. The CDR3 DNA is TGTGCCAGCAGCTCCTCCGGGACTAGCGGGGGTACGCAGTATTTT.

V usage is TRBV5-6 and J usage is TRBJ1-2, with D perhaps TRBD1 (6 bases). Per the germline V gene, CDR1 is SGHDT and CDR2 is YYEEEE. The ends were cut back, 0 bases at V and 0 bases at J, with 12 bases in the middle. CDR3 length equals 16 residues. The CDR3 sequence: CASSLVGGQANYGYTF. The CDR3 DNA reads as TGTGCCAGCAGCTTGGTCGGGGGGCAGGCTAACTATGGCTACACCTTC.

CDR3 loop: CASSLTLSSGPRAKNIQYF. The CDR3 DNA reads TGTGCCAGCAGCCTAACCCTTTCTTCAGGCCCCAGGGCCAAAAACATTCAGTACTTC. This chain uses TRBV5-4 with TRBJ2-4; D unclear. The V end was cut by 4 bases, the J end by 1 base, with 24 bases between. CDR3 length: 19 amino acids. The germline V gene has CDR1 SGHNT and CDR2 YYREEE (reference sequence). Variable domain in full (rest from reference TRBV5-4 and TRBJ2-4): ETGVTQSPTHLIKTRGQQVTLRCSSQSGHNTVSWYQQALGQGPQFIFQYYREEENGRGNFPPRFSGLQFPNYSSELNVNALELDDSALYLCASSLTLSSGPRAKNIQYFGAGTRLSVL.

This clone has at least ten counts. This chain uses TRBV19 with TRBJ2-1; 8 nucleotides line up with TRBD2. The V and J ends lost 3 bases and 2 bases, in that order; junction bases with no gene match: 6. The CDR3 extends over 16 amino acids. Germline CDR1 is LNHDA and CDR2 is SQIVND (reference sequence). CDR3 nucleotide sequence: TGTGCCAGTAGTATCATAACGGGAGGGCCCTACAATGAGCAGTTCTTC. Its translation: CASSIITGGPYNEQFF.

The V gene is TRBV7-2, the J gene TRBJ2-3; weak D call: TRBD2 (6 bases). Germline loops: CDR1 SGHTA, CDR2 FQGNSA. The CDR3 length is 13 residues. Trimming left V 6 bases short and J 5 bases short, with 12 bases between. For the CDR3, the DNA is TGTGCCAGCAGAGGTACGGGGGTAGATACGCAGTATTTT. Amino acid sequence: CASRGTGVDTQYF.

The genes are TRBV2 and TRBJ2-3; TRBD2 matches 12 bases. After removal of 6 bases from V and 0 bases from J, the junction contained 10 bases not matched to a gene. The germline V gene encodes CDR1 SNHLY and CDR2 FYNNEI. The length of the CDR3 is 18 residues. For the CDR3, the DNA is TGTGCCAGCAGCCTGACTAGCGGGGGTGAGTCGAGCACAGATACGCAGTATTTT. It is translated as CASSLTSGGESSTDTQYF. The full variable domain, with the rest looked up from reference TRBV2 and TRBJ2-3, is EPEVTQTPSHQVTQMGQEVILRCVPISNHLYFYWYRQILGQKVEFLVSFYNNEISEKSEIFDDQFSVERPDGSNFTLKIRSTKLEDSAMYFCASSLTSGGESSTDTQYFGPGTRLTVL.

This sequence joins TRBV10-1 and TRBJ1-4; possible D gene TRBD1, 5 bases. The CDR3 spans 15 residues. V was trimmed by 4 bases and J by 7 bases, leaving 16 bases between them. Germline CDR1 WNHNN, CDR2 SYGVQD (reference sequence). CDR3: CASSAGGGSVEKLFF. CDR3 nucleotides: TGCGCCAGCAGTGCCGGCGGGGGGTCAGTTGAAAAACTGTTTTTT.

The rearrangement uses TRBV19 and TRBJ2-1; D is uncertain. Between the trimmed V and J ends, which lost 3 bases and 4 bases, there was a span of 7 bases. The germline V gene has CDR1 LNHDA and CDR2 SQIVND (reference sequence). CDR3 length: 13 amino acids. CDR3 sequence: CASSMWQYNEQFF. The CDR3 DNA reads TGTGCCAGTAGTATGTGGCAGTACAATGAGCAGTTCTTC. Full variable domain (outside the CDR3, taken from reference TRBV19 and TRBJ2-1): DGGITQSPKYLFRKEGQNVTLSCEQNLNHDAMYWYRQDPGQGLRLIYYSQIVNDFQKGDIAEGYSVSREKKESFPLTVTSAQKNPTAFYLCASSMWQYNEQFFGPGTRLTVL.

The rearrangement uses TRBV25-1 and TRBJ1-1; D may be TRBD1 (5 bases). Trimming took off 5 bases at V and 6 bases at J, with 13 bases between the two ends. This CDR3 is 13 amino acids long. Germline lookup yields CDR1 MGHDK and CDR2 SYGVNS. For the CDR3, the DNA is TGTGCCAGCAGTCCGCTTTGGGGCGCTGAAGCTTTCTTT. Residues: CASSPLWGAEAFF.

This chain connects TRBV7-2 to TRBJ2-3; 8 nucleotides line up with TRBD1. The CDR3 loop spans 16 amino acids. V lost 5 bases to trimming and J lost 4 bases; unmatched junction nucleotides: 11. From germline, CDR1 is SGHTA and CDR2 FQGNSA. The CDR3 loop is CASSPRQGWGADTQYF. The CDR3 DNA is TGTGCCAGCAGCCCACGACAGGGGTGGGGGGCAGATACGCAGTATTTT.

The chain couples TRBV4-1 to TRBJ2-3; 10 bases are a match to TRBD2. The CDR3 is made up of 16 amino acids. V was pared by 0 bases and J by 3 bases, with 3 bases of the junction left unmatched. Per the germline V gene, CDR1 is MGHRA and CDR2 is YSYEKL. The CDR3 protein is CASSQELAGPTDTQYF. The CDR3 nucleotides are TGCGCCAGCAGCCAAGAACTAGCGGGGCCTACAGATACGCAGTATTTT.

The chain carries TRBV27 and TRBJ2-5, with TRBD2 identical over 8 bases. V gave up 7 bases and J gave up 1 base; unmatched junction bases: 11. The germline gives CDR1 MNHEY, CDR2 SMNVEV (reference sequence). The CDR3 length is 16 residues. The CDR3 coding sequence is TGTGCCAGCAAACGGGGGGGCGGACCACTCCAAGAGACCCAGTACTTC. It translates to CASKRGGGPLQETQYF.

The chain joins TRBV5-1 to TRBJ2-2; D might be TRBD1 (6 bases). Germline CDR1 and CDR2: SGHRS and YFSETQ. The V end lost 3 bases, the J end lost 1 base, and 13 bases lay between the germline ends. The CDR3 covers 16 residues. The CDR3, as DNA: TGCGCCAGCAGCTCCGCACCACAGGGGAACACCGGGGAGCTGTTTTTT. Encoded protein: CASSSAPQGNTGELFF.

In this sample, this clone turned up a few times. The CDR3 nucleotides are TGTGCCAGCAGCGGATGGGGACAGAGCTCTGGAAACACCATATATTTT. Translation gives CASSGWGQSSGNTIYF. The chain uses TRBV25-1 and TRBJ1-3, with 7 bases fitting TRBD1. Germline values: CDR1 MGHDK, CDR2 SYGVNS. The CDR3 spans 16 residues. V was pared by 6 bases and J by 0 bases, with 8 bases of the junction left unmatched.

V and J are TRBV5-1 and TRBJ2-3; no clear D. Germline V gene data show CDR1 as SGHRS and CDR2 as YFSETQ. This CDR3 region has 14 residues. V gave up 1 base and J gave up 2 bases, with 8 bases separating them. CDR3 nucleotides: TGCGCCAGCAGCTTGTGGGTGTCCACAGATACGCAGTATTTT. Protein: CASSLWVSTDTQYF.

This clone was counted a single time. The chain is built from TRBV6-1 and TRBJ2-2, with 15 bases matching TRBD2. After removal of 2 bases from V and 1 base from J, the junction contained 5 bases not matched to a gene. CDR3 length: 19 amino acids. Per the germline V gene, CDR1 is MNHNS and CDR2 is SASEGT. The CDR3 DNA follows: TGTGCCAGCAGTGAACCCAGGACTAGCGGGAGGGTGAACACCGGGGAGCTGTTTTTT. Amino acid sequence: CASSEPRTSGRVNTGELFF.

The CDR3 DNA follows: TGTGCCACCCTAGGATCTCAAGAGACCCAGTACTTC. Its protein product is CATLGSQETQYF. This chain connects TRBV15 to TRBJ2-5; D call uncertain. Germline V gene sequence: CDR1 LNHNV, CDR2 YYDKDF (reference sequence). The ends were cut back, 8 bases at V and 2 bases at J, with 9 bases in the middle. This CDR3 has 12 amino acids.

The chain uses TRBV9 and TRBJ2-7; D may be TRBD2 (6 bases). The V end was cut by 0 bases, the J end by 1 base, with 11 bases between. CDR1 and CDR2 from the germline V gene are SGDLS and YYNGEE. The CDR3 sequence is 15 residues long. CDR3 loop: CASSVAPGDSYEQYF. The CDR3 DNA reads TGTGCCAGCAGCGTAGCCCCGGGAGATTCCTACGAGCAGTACTTC.

The chain is built from TRBV11-2 and TRBJ2-7; a possible D gene is TRBD2 (6 bases). The germline V gene encodes CDR1 SGHAT and CDR2 FQNNGV. The CDR3 is made up of 15 amino acids. The germline V and J ends were trimmed by 5 bases and 2 bases, with 16 bases remaining between them. CDR3: CASSPRGTATYEQYF. CDR3 coding DNA: TGTGCCAGCAGCCCCCGCGGGACGGCCACCTACGAGCAGTACTTC.

The V call is TRBV7-8, the J call TRBJ1-4, with D hard to call. V lost 0 bases, J lost 2 bases, and 10 bases lay in between. CDR1 and CDR2 from the germline V gene are SGHVS and FQNEAQ. The CDR3 loop spans 16 amino acids. The CDR3 spells CASSLAPRTTNEKLFF. CDR3 nucleotides: TGTGCCAGCAGCTTAGCGCCGCGCACGACTAATGAAAAACTGTTTTTT. Full variable domain (missing parts from reference TRBV7-8 and TRBJ1-4): GAGVSQSPRYKVAKRGQDVALRCDPISGHVSLFWYQQALGQGPEFLTYFQNEAQLDKSGLPSDRFFAERPEGSVSTLKIQRTQQEDSAVYLCASSLAPRTTNEKLFFGSGTQLSVL.

The chain recombines TRBV13 with TRBJ2-1, with 11 positions matching TRBD2. The V gene end was trimmed by 0 bases and the J gene end by 8 bases; junction bases not matched to a gene: 6. This CDR3 has 16 amino acids. Germline lookup yields CDR1 PRHDT and CDR2 FYEKMQ (reference sequence). The CDR3 DNA is TGTGCCAGCAGCTTAGGGTTTAGCGGGAGGGTCTATGAGCAGTTCTTC. This codes for CASSLGFSGRVYEQFF. Full variable domain (remainder filled in from reference TRBV13 and TRBJ2-1): AAGVIQSPRHLIKEKRETATLKCYPIPRHDTVYWYQQGPGQDPQFLISFYEKMQSDKGSIPDRFSAQQFSDYHSELNMSSLELGDSALYFCASSLGFSGRVYEQFFGPGTRLTVL.

The chain is built from TRBV6-1 and TRBJ2-7, with D uncertain. V was trimmed by 4 bases and J by 0 bases, leaving 10 bases between them. This CDR3 has 14 amino acids. Germline CDR1 is MNHNS and CDR2 is SASEGT. The CDR3 is CASSVRRASYEQYF. The CDR3 DNA reads TGTGCCAGCAGTGTGCGTCGTGCCTCCTACGAGCAGTACTTC.